This T cell receptor beta chain appears in the sequencing data of a study of PD-L1 blockade in urothelial cancer. For the study at large: Bladder-origin urothelial cancer in males covered about 90% of the roughly 30 patients. The median T cell count in blood samples was some 140,000.

Trimming took 4 bases from V and 6 from J, leaving 17 bases between them. Germline CDR1 is SGDLS and CDR2 is YYNGEE. The CDR3 contains 14 residues. PCRs were each spiked with synthetic TCR analog templates. Repertoires were generated with immunoSEQ multiplex PCR, while TCRdb's copy carries only in-frame clones and drops some. The sample lists over 65,000 clones, around 84% occurring once. The material sequenced was PBMCs, taken around atezolizumab (anti-PD-L1) treatment. The sequence was obtained from a man between 65 and 85 years old with urothelial cancer. The V and J genes are TRBV9 and TRBJ2-7; tentative D call: TRBD1 (6 bases). In nucleotides, the CDR3 is TGTGCCAGCAGCCCGTCTGCCCGAGGGGGCGAGCAGTACTTC. Amino acids: CASSPSARGGEQYF.